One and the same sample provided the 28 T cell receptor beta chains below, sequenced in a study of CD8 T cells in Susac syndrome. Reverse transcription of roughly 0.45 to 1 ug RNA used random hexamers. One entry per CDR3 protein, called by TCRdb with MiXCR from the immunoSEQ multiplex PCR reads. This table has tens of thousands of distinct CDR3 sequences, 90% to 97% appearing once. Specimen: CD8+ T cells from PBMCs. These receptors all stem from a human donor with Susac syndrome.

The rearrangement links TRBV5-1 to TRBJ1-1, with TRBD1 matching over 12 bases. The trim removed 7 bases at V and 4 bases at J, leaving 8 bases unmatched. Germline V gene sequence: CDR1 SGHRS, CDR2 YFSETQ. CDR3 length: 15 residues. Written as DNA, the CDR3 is TGCGCCAGCGCGGGACAGGGGGCGATCGGCACTGAAGCTTTCTTT. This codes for CASAGQGAIGTEAFF.

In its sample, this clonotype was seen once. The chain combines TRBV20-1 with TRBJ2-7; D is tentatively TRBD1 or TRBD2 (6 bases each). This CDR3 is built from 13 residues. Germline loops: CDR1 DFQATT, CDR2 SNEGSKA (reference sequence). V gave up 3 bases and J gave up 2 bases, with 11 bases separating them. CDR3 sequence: CSASLGGPYEQYF. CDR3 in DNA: TGCAGTGCTAGCCTCGGGGGCCCCTACGAGCAGTACTTC.

CDR3 nucleotides: TGTGCCAGCAGTGTGAATCGGGACTCCTACGAGCAGTACTTC. This translates into CASSVNRDSYEQYF. The chain combines TRBV2 with TRBJ2-7; TRBD2 is a possible D gene (5 bases). The CDR3 has 14 residues. Germline lookup yields CDR1 SNHLY and CDR2 FYNNEI. The V end lost 4 bases, the J end lost 0 bases, and 10 bases lay between the germline ends. Supplemented by reference TRBV2 and TRBJ2-7, the full variable domain reads EPEVTQTPSHQVTQMGQEVILRCVPISNHLYFYWYRQILGQKVEFLVSFYNNEISEKSEIFDDQFSVERPDGSNFTLKIRSTKLEDSAMYFCASSVNRDSYEQYFGPGTRLTVT.

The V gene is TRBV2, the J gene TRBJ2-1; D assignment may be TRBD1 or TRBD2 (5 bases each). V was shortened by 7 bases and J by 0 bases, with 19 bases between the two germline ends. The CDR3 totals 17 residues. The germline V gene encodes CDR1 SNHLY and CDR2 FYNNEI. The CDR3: CASTPSPGPASYNEQFF. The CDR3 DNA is TGTGCCAGCACTCCCTCCCCGGGGCCAGCCTCCTACAATGAGCAGTTCTTC.

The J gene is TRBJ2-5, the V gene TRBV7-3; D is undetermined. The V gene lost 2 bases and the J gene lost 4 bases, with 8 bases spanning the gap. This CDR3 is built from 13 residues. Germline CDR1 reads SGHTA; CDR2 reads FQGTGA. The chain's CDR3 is CASSLRRGETQYF. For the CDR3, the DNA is TGTGCCAGCAGCTTACGACGAGGAGAGACCCAGTACTTC. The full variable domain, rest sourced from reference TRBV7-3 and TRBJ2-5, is GAGVSQTPSNKVTEKGKYVELRCDPISGHTALYWYRQSLGQGPEFLIYFQGTGAADDSGLPNDRFFAVRPEGSVSTLKIQRTERGDSAVYLCASSLRRGETQYFGPGTRLLVL.

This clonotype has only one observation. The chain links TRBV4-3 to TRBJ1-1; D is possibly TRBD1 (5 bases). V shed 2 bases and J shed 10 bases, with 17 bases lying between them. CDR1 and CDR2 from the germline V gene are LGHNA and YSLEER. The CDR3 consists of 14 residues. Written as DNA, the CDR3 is TGCGCCAGCAGCCAACCCAACGTGGACGGGGGAGCTTTCTTT. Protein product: CASSQPNVDGGAFF.

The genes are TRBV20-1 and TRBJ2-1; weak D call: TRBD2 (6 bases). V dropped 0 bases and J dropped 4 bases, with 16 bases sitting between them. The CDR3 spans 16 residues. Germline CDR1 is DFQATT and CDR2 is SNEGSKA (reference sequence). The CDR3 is CSARDGLRTIYNEQFF. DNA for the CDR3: TGCAGTGCTAGAGACGGACTCCGGACTATATACAATGAGCAGTTCTTC.

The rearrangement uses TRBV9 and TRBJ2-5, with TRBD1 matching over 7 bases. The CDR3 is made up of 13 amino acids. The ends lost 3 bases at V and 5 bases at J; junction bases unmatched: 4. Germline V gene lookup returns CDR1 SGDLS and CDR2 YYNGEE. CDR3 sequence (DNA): TGTGCCAGCAGCGATGACAGGGACGAGACCCAGTACTTC. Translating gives CASSDDRDETQYF. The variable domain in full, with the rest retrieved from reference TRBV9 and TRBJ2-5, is DSGVTQTPKHLITATGQRVTLRCSPRSGDLSVYWYQQSLDQGLQFLIQYYNGEERAKGNILERFSAQQFPDLHSELNLSSLELGDSALYFCASSDDRDETQYFGPGTRLLVL.

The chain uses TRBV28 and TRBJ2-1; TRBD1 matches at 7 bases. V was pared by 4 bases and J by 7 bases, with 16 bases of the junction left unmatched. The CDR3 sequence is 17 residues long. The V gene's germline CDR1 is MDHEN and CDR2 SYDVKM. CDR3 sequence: CASSSPLTETGMNEQFF. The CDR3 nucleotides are TGTGCCAGCAGTTCGCCGCTAACCGAGACAGGGATGAATGAGCAGTTCTTC.

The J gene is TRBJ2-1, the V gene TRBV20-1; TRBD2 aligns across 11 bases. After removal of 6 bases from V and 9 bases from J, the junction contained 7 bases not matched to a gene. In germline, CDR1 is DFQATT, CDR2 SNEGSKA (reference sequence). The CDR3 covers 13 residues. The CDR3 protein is CSALAGGSPEQFF. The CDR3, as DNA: TGCAGTGCATTAGCGGGGGGGTCCCCTGAGCAGTTCTTC.

For the CDR3, the DNA is TGTGCCAGCAGCTCCCAGGGAGGGACTAACACCGGGGAGCTGTTTTTT. Protein product: CASSSQGGTNTGELFF. V and J are TRBV7-3 and TRBJ2-2, with TRBD2 identical over 7 bases. The germline V gene has CDR1 SGHTA and CDR2 FQGTGA. V shed 4 bases and J 2 bases; nucleotides not matched to a gene: 7. The CDR3 sequence is 16 residues long.

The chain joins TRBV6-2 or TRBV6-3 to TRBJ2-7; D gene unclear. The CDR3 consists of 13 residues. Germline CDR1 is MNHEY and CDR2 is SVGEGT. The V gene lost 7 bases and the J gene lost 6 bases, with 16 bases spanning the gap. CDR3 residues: CASNLLGFREQYF. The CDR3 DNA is TGTGCCAGCAATCTTCTGGGATTCCGCGAGCAGTACTTC.

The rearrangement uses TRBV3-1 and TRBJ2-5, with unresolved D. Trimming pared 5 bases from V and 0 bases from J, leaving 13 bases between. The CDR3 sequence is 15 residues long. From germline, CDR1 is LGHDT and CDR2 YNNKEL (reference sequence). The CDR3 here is CASSSRTTYQETQYF. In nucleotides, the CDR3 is TGTGCCAGCAGCTCCCGGACCACGTACCAAGAGACCCAGTACTTC.

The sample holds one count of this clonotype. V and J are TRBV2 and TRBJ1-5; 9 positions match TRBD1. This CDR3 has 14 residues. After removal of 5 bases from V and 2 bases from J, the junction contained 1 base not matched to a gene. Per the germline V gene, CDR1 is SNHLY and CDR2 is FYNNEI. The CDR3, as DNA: TGTGCCAGCAGTCGGGACAGGGGCAATCAGCCCCAGCATTTT. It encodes CASSRDRGNQPQHF.

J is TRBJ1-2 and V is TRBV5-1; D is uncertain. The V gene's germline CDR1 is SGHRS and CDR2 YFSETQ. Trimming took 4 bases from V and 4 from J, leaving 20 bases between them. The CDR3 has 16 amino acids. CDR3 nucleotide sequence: TGCGCCAGCAGCCGTTTTGAAAGCGGTGGGAGCTATGGCTACACCTTC. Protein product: CASSRFESGGSYGYTF.

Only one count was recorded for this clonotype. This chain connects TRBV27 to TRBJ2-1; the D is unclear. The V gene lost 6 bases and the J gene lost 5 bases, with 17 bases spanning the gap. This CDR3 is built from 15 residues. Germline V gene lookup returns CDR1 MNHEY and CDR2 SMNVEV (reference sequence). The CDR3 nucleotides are TGTGCCAGCAGCCTCTCCGGTAATTCAAACAATGAGCAGTTCTTC. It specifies CASSLSGNSNNEQFF.

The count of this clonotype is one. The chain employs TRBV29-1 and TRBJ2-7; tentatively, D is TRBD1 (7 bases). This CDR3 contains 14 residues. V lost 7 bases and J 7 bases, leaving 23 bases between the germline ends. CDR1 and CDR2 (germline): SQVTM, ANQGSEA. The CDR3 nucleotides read TGCAGCGCATGCGGCAGGGGGACTTCTGGGGAGCAGTACTTC. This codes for CSACGRGTSGEQYF.

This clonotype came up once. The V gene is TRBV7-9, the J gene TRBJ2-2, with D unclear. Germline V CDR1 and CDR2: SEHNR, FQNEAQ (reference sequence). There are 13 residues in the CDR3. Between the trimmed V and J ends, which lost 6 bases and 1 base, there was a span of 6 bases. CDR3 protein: CASRDGNTGELFF. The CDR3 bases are TGTGCCAGCAGGGACGGGAACACCGGGGAGCTGTTTTTT.

This CDR3 reads CASIIGGEQFF. For the CDR3, the DNA is TGTGCCAGCATCATAGGGGGAGAGCAGTTCTTC. The rearrangement links TRBV27 to TRBJ2-1; maybe TRBD1 (6 bases). The CDR3 has 11 amino acids. V was cut by 7 bases and J by 10 bases, with 11 bases left in between. Germline CDR1 reads MNHEY; CDR2 reads SMNVEV (reference sequence).

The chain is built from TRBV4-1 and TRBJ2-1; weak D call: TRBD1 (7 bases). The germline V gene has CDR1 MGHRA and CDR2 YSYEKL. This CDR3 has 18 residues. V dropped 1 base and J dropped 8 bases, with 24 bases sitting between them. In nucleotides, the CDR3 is TGCGCCAGCAGCCAAGCTCCTCCGGGATCCGGAGGGGGCCATGAGCAGTTCTTC. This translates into CASSQAPPGSGGGHEQFF.

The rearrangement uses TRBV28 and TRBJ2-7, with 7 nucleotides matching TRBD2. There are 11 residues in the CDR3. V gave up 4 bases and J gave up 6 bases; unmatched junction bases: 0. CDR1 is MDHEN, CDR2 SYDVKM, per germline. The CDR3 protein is CASSWGGEQYF. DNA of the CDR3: TGTGCCAGCAGTTGGGGGGGCGAGCAGTACTTC.

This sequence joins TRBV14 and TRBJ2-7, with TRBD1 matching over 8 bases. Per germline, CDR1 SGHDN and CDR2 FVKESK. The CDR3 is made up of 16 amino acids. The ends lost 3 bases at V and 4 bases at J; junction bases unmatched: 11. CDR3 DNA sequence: TGTGCCAGCAGCCATGGACAGGGACCGGATTGGTACGAGCAGTACTTC. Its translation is CASSHGQGPDWYEQYF.

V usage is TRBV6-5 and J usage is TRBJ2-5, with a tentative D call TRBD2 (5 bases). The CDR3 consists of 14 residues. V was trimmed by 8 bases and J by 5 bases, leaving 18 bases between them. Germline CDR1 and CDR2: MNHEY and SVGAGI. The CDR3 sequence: CASAQLRVEETQYF. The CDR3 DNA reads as TGTGCCAGCGCTCAGTTGAGGGTGGAGGAGACCCAGTACTTC.

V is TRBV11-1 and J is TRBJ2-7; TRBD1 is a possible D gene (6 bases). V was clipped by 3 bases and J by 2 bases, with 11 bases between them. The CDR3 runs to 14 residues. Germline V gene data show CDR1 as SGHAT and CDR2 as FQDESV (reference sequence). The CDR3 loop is CASSFEQGPYEQYF. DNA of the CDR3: TGTGCCAGCAGCTTTGAACAGGGACCCTACGAGCAGTACTTC.

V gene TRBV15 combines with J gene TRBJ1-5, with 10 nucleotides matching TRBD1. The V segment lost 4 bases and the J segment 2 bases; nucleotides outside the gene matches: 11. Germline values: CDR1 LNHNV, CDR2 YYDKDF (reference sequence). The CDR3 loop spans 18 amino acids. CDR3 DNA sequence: TGTGCCACCAGCACTCCCCTGGACAGGGGGGTGGGCAATCAGCCCCAGCATTTT. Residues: CATSTPLDRGVGNQPQHF.

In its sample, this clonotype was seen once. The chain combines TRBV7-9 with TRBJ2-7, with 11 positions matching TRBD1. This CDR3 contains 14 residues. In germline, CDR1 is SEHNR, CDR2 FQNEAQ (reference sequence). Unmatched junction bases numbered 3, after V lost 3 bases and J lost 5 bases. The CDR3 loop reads CASSFGTGGDEQYV. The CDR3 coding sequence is TGTGCCAGCAGCTTCGGGACAGGGGGGGACGAGCAGTACGTC.

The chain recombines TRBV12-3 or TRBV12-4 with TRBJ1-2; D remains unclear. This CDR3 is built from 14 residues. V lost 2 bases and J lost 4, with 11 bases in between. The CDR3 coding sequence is TGTGCCAGCAGTTTAAGGGCCAACTCCTATGGCTACACCTTC. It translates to CASSLRANSYGYTF.

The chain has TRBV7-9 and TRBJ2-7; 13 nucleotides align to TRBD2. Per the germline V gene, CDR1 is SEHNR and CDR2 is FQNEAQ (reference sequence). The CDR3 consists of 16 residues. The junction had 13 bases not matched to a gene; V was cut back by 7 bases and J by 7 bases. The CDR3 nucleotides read TGTGCCAGCACCCCTTCCGGGACTAGCGGGATCTGGGAGCAGTACTTC. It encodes CASTPSGTSGIWEQYF.